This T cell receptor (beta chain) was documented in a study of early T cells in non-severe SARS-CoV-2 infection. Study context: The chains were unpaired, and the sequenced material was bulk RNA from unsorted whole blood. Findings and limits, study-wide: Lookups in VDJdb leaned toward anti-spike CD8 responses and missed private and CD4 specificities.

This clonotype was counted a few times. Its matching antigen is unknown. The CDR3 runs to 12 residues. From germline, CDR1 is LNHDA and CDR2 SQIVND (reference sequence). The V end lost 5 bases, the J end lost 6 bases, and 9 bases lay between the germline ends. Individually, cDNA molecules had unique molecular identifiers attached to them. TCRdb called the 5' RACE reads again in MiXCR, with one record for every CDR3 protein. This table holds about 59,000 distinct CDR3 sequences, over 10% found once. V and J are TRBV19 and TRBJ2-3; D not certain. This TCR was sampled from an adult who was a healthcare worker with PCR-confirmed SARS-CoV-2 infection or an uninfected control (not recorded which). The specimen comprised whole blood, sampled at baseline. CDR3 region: CASSQGADTQYF. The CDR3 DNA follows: TGTGCCAGTAGTCAAGGAGCGGATACGCAGTATTTT.